The 11 T cell receptor beta chains below come from one sample, sequenced in a study of T cell responses to AZD1222 COVID-19 vaccine. The assay was immunoSEQ multiplex PCR, and TCRdb's table has in-frame clones only and misses some. Among fewer than 65,000 clones listed, approximately 82% were seen once. This material consisted of peripheral blood, taken on day 0 of AZD1222 vaccination. All receptors derive from an adult in good health.

This clone was detected only a few times. This chain joins TRBV19 and TRBJ1-6; D call uncertain. Germline-derived CDR1 and CDR2 are LNHDA and SQIVND (reference sequence). Trimming cost V 6 bases and J 5 bases, with 11 bases left between them. There are 14 residues in the CDR3. CDR3 sequence (DNA): TGTGCCAGTAGAAAGGACGCTGATAATTCACCCCTCCACTTT. This sequence encodes CASRKDADNSPLHF. Using reference TRBV19 and TRBJ1-6 for the parts outside the CDR3, the full variable domain is DGGITQSPKYLFRKEGQNVTLSCEQNLNHDAMYWYRQDPGQGLRLIYYSQIVNDFQKGDIAEGYSVSREKKESFPLTVTSAQKNPTAFYLCASRKDADNSPLHFGNGTRLTVT.

V is TRBV19 and J is TRBJ2-7; TRBD1 aligns across 8 bases. This CDR3 is 14 amino acids long. J lost 4 bases, V lost 7 bases, and 9 bases had no gene match. Germline V gene data show CDR1 as LNHDA and CDR2 as SQIVND (reference sequence). This CDR3 is CASKLGRGLYEQYF. CDR3 bases: TGTGCCAGTAAATTGGGCAGGGGGCTATACGAGCAGTACTTC.

This chain links TRBV11-2 with TRBJ2-7; D perhaps matches TRBD2 (5 bases). This CDR3 comprises 13 residues. CDR1 is SGHAT, CDR2 FQNNGV, per germline. The ends were cut back, 8 bases at V and 4 bases at J, with 15 bases in the middle. CDR3 coding DNA: TGTGCCAGCTCCCTCCTAGCAAGATACGAGCAGTACGTC. Its protein product is CASSLLARYEQYV.

This clone has more than one count but fewer than ten. The chain employs TRBV4-1 and TRBJ1-2; 10 bases align to TRBD1. The V segment lost 0 bases and the J segment 7 bases; nucleotides outside the gene matches: 8. Per germline, CDR1 MGHRA and CDR2 YSYEKL. This CDR3 is built from 16 residues. CDR3 sequence: CASSQDRRDRGPGYTF. The DNA of the CDR3 is TGCGCCAGCAGCCAAGATCGAAGAGACAGGGGGCCTGGCTACACCTTC.

This clone was recorded only once. V usage is TRBV23-1 and J usage is TRBJ2-1, with 10 bases fitting TRBD1. TRBV23-1 is an open reading frame whose function is uncertain. This CDR3 comprises 14 residues. J was trimmed by 9 bases and V by 4 bases; bases with no gene match: 6. CDR3 protein: CASSRGQGLSEQFF. In DNA form, the CDR3 reads TGCGCCAGCAGTCGGGGACAGGGGTTGAGTGAGCAGTTCTTC.

This clone came up once. This chain's CDR3 is CAISEEMRIGGYTF. The CDR3 bases are TGTGCCATCAGTGAGGAGATGCGGATCGGAGGCTACACCTTC. The V call is TRBV10-3, the J call TRBJ1-2; D is unclear. V gave up 2 bases and J gave up 8 bases, with 15 bases separating them. The V gene's germline CDR1 is ENHRY and CDR2 SYGVKD. The CDR3 sequence is 14 residues long.

The chain uses TRBV7-2 and TRBJ1-3; TRBD1 agrees at 7 bases. This CDR3 comprises 15 residues. V lost 0 bases to trimming and J lost 3 bases; unmatched junction nucleotides: 2. Germline V gene sequence: CDR1 SGHTA, CDR2 FQGNSA. The CDR3 DNA is TGTGCCAGCAGCTTAGCGACAGGGTTTGGAAACACCATATATTTT. Residues: CASSLATGFGNTIYF. The complete variable domain, with remaining parts taken from reference TRBV7-2 and TRBJ1-3, reads GAGVSQSPSNKVTEKGKDVELRCDPISGHTALYWYRQSLGQGLEFLIYFQGNSAPDKSGLPSDRFSAERTGGSVSTLTIQRTQQEDSAVYLCASSLATGFGNTIYFGEGSWLTVV.

The gene calls are TRBV6-1 and TRBJ2-7; 12 nucleotides align to TRBD2. Trimming removed 5 bases from V and 4 bases from J; junction bases left unmatched: 6. The germline V gene encodes CDR1 MNHNS and CDR2 SASEGT. The CDR3 runs to 15 residues. CDR3 in amino acids: CASSILAGGSYEQYV. The DNA of the CDR3 is TGTGCCAGCAGTATTCTAGCGGGAGGGTCTTACGAGCAGTACGTC.

This rearrangement joins TRBV7-9 to TRBJ1-2; D gene unclear. The CDR3 is 13 amino acids. CDR1 SEHNR and CDR2 FQNEAQ come from the germline V gene (reference sequence). The V end was cut by 5 bases, the J end by 1 base, with 8 bases between. In DNA form, the CDR3 reads TGTGCCAGCAGCCCCCCGGGTAACTATGGCTACACCTTC. Translated, it gives CASSPPGNYGYTF. Variable domain in full (rest from reference TRBV7-9 and TRBJ1-2): DTGVSQNPRHKITKRGQNVTFRCDPISEHNRLYWYRQTLGQGPEFLTYFQNEAQLEKSRLLSDRFSAERPKGSFSTLEIQRTEQGDSAMYLCASSPPGNYGYTFGSGTRLTVV.

The rearrangement uses TRBV12-3 or TRBV12-4 and TRBJ1-5; the D is unclear. The CDR3 has 12 residues. V was shortened by 5 bases and J by 0 bases, with 2 bases between the two germline ends. This CDR3 reads CASSISNQPQHF. CDR3 nucleotides: TGTGCCAGCAGTATTAGCAATCAGCCCCAGCATTTT.

The DNA of the CDR3 is TGTGCCAGCAGCTGGGGACTAGCGGGTTCAAGCTCCTACGAGCAGTACTTC. Translation gives CASSWGLAGSSSYEQYF. The chain recombines TRBV11-2 with TRBJ2-7, with 12 nucleotides matching TRBD2. This CDR3 has 17 amino acids. The ends lost 4 bases at V and 0 bases at J; junction bases unmatched: 7. From germline, CDR1 is SGHAT and CDR2 FQNNGV.